A selection of T cell receptor beta chains follows, all from one sample in a study of T-cell memory formation after mild COVID-19. TCRdb called the 5' RACE reads again in MiXCR, with one record for every CDR3 protein. The sample includes around 450,000 distinct CDR3 sequences, approximately 20% of them seen just once. Source material: PBMCs or a T cell subset sorted from them (not recorded which). The receptor set was obtained from an adult woman who had mild COVID-19 (a few samples of this study predate the infection). Cell type and time point are not known. The CDR3 runs from the conserved cysteine through the conserved F or W. Each record gives: D gene, J gene, CDR3 length, V gene, clone size, CDR3 DNA, CDR3 protein. The D gene is left open where the match is weak. A clone size is listed for some rows: how often the clone was seen (once, few, many), or a class if it is expanded.

>TRBD1|TRBJ2-5|15|TRBV29-1|NA
TGCAGCGGACTTAAGGGACAGGCCCCCAGAGAGACCCAGTACTTC
CSGLKGQAPRETQYF
>TRBD1|TRBJ2-7|12|TRBV27|NA
TGTGCCAGCAGCATAACAGGGGAGGAGCAGTACTTC
CASSITGEEQYF
>NA|TRBJ1-2|14|TRBV3-1|few
TGTGCCAGCAGCCAAGATCGCCAAGACTATGGCTACACCTTC
CASSQDRQDYGYTF
>NA|TRBJ1-1|15|TRBV4-1|few
TGCGCCAGCAGCCAAGACGGAGTTTCGAACACTGAAGCTTTCTTT
CASSQDGVSNTEAFF
>TRBD2|TRBJ2-1|15|TRBV9|few
TGTGCCAGCAGCACCCGGACTAGCAAGGGCAATGAGCAGTTCTTC
CASSTRTSKGNEQFF
>NA|TRBJ2-7|17|TRBV6-5|NA
TGTGCCAGCAGTTACTCGGGTTTTTGGACAGCGTCCAACGAGCAGTACTTC
CASSYSGFWTASNEQYF
>NA|TRBJ2-7|14|TRBV5-5|NA
TGTGCCAGCAGCCGAAAAGGACTATACTACGAGCAGTACTTC
CASSRKGLYYEQYF
>NA|TRBJ2-5|15|TRBV5-1|NA
TGCGCCAGCAGCTTCACAGAGGGACATGGGAAGACCCAGTACTTC
CASSFTEGHGKTQYF
>NA|TRBJ1-1|12|TRBV25-1|few
TGTGCCAGTCTCAGGGAGGGGACTGAAGCTTTCTTT
CASLREGTEAFF
>NA|TRBJ2-5|14|TRBV7-8|few
TGTGCCAGCAGCCGGGTCGGGCTAACCTTGACCCAGTACTTC
CASSRVGLTLTQYF
>NA|TRBJ2-1|14|TRBV4-3|NA
TGCGCCAGCAGCCCCCGCGACCGGCGCGATGAGCAGTTCTTC
CASSPRDRRDEQFF
>TRBD1|TRBJ2-2|17|TRBV9|NA
TGTGCCAGCAGCGCCGGGACAGGGCCGGTTCTTACCGGGGAGCTGTTTTTT
CASSAGTGPVLTGELFF
>NA|TRBJ1-4|15|TRBV11-2|NA
TGTGCCAGCAGCCGGGACGGGGGGATGAATGAAAAACTGTTTTTT
CASSRDGGMNEKLFF
>TRBD2|TRBJ2-1|17|TRBV7-2|NA
TGTGCCAGCAGCTTAGAAAGGAGCGGGGCCTCCTACAATGAGCAGTTCTTC
CASSLERSGASYNEQFF
>NA|TRBJ2-3|15|TRBV7-6|many
TGTGCCAGCAGCTTAGGCCAGGGGATAACAGATACGCAGTATTTT
CASSLGQGITDTQYF
>TRBD1|TRBJ1-1|13|TRBV7-9|NA
TGTGCCAGCAGCTTAGCGGAGGGGGCCCAAGCTTTCTTT
CASSLAEGAQAFF